This TCR beta chain emerged from a study of glioma-infiltrating T cells. Study-level points and caveats: Very few CDR3 sequences were shared between tissue and blood.

This CDR3 has 16 residues. J lost 4 bases, V lost 5 bases, and 7 bases had no gene match. CDR1 MNHNS and CDR2 SASEGT come from the germline V gene. TCR alpha and beta CDR3 regions were amplified from RNA using iRepertoire nested multiplex PCR. TCRdb reprocessed the multiplex PCR reads via MiXCR and lists one record per CDR3 protein. The sample shows tens of thousands of distinct CDR3 sequences, about 40% of them seen only once. This clonotype has a count of ten or more. Its antigen is undetermined. The TCR comes from a human donor with low-grade glioma or glioblastoma, undergoing nonglioma brain surgery, or in good health (not recorded which). The chain carries TRBV6-1 and TRBJ2-3; 12 bases line up with TRBD2. Sample: glioma tissue, nonneoplastic brain tissue, or PBMCs (not recorded which). CDR3 nucleotides: TGTGCCAGCAGTTCCCCGACTAGCGGGAGTGCAGATACGCAGTATTTT. Its protein is CASSSPTSGSADTQYF.